These 30 T cell receptor beta chains were all obtained from the same sample, sequenced in a study of regulatory T cells in long-lasting Graves disease. Through Arm-PCR of CDR3 regions and iRepertoire HTBI primers, TCR beta libraries were built. One entry per CDR3 protein, called by TCRdb with MiXCR from the multiplex PCR reads. The sample gives some 460,000 distinct CDR3 sequences, about a sixth of which show up once; 9% to 15% is in the top ten. Specified time point: newly diagnosed GD, antithyroid drugs for less than 3 months. RNA isolated from PBMCs was used to make the TCR library. These same data were also listed under a study on T cells in Graves' hyperthyroidism and ophthalmopathy.

The material sequenced was peripheral blood mononuclear cells (PBMCs), taken at new diagnosis, from a patient treated with antithyroid drugs. The receptors were sampled from a middle-aged man with Graves disease.

In this sample, this clonotype turned up many times. Here the CDR3 reads CASSPMGGDQPQHF. As DNA, the CDR3 is TGTGCCAGCTCACCAATGGGCGGAGATCAGCCCCAGCATTTT. The chain uses TRBV18 and TRBJ1-5; D remains ambiguous. The CDR3 is 14 amino acids. Trimming stripped 2 bases from V and 5 bases from J, with 10 bases between. The germline V gene has CDR1 KGHSH and CDR2 LQKENI.

This clonotype came up a few times. V and J are TRBV7-9 and TRBJ1-6, with D unclear. This CDR3 contains 14 residues. Germline loops: CDR1 SEHNR, CDR2 FQNEAQ (reference sequence). Trimming took off 3 bases at V and 9 bases at J, with 12 bases between the two ends. In DNA, the CDR3 is TGTGCCAGCAGCTTGGGTCAGGTCATTTCACCCCTCCACTTT. Its protein is CASSLGQVISPLHF.

The chain has TRBV6-2 or TRBV6-3 and TRBJ2-3; TRBD2 agrees at 12 bases. V trimming: 7 bases; J trimming: 7 bases; junction bases outside the gene matches: 12. Germline-derived CDR1 and CDR2 are MNHEY and SVGEGT. The CDR3 runs 16 residues. The CDR3, as DNA: TGTGCCAGCACCCTACGACTAGCGGGAGAGTCGTATACGCAGTATTTT. It codes for CASTLRLAGESYTQYF.

This clonotype was seen ten or more times. CDR3 DNA: TGTGCCACCAGTGATACGACAGGGTCCCAAGAGACCCAGTACTTC. This gives the protein CATSDTTGSQETQYF. The chain recombines TRBV24-1 with TRBJ2-5; TRBD1 matches at 7 bases. This CDR3 region has 15 residues. Germline loops: CDR1 KGHDR, CDR2 SFDVKD. V shed 3 bases, J shed 1 base, and the junction held 4 bases outside the gene matches.

At least ten counts were recorded for this clonotype. The V and J genes are TRBV5-1 and TRBJ2-2; 10 bases are shared with TRBD1. V dropped 3 bases and J dropped 6; count of bases not matched to a gene: 5. This CDR3 spans 15 amino acids. The V gene's germline CDR1 is SGHRS and CDR2 YFSETQ. Here the CDR3 DNA reads TGCGCCAGCAGCTCGACAGGGGGCTGGTCCGGGGAGCTGTTTTTT. Its translation: CASSSTGGWSGELFF.

This clonotype was seen more than once but under ten times. The chain carries TRBV29-1 and TRBJ2-1; 10 positions agree with TRBD1. Germline CDR1 reads SQVTM; CDR2 reads ANQGSEA. This CDR3 is 13 amino acids long. The J segment lost 10 bases and the V segment lost 2 bases, leaving 5 bases of the junction unmatched. CDR3 sequence (DNA): TGCAGCGTTGAATCCGGGACAGGGGACGAGCAGTTCTTC. Translating it yields CSVESGTGDEQFF.

This clonotype was detected many times. V gene TRBV20-1 combines with J gene TRBJ1-1; TRBD1 aligns across 7 bases. The germline gives CDR1 DFQATT, CDR2 SNEGSKA (reference sequence). This CDR3 has 12 amino acids. DNA for the CDR3: TGCAGGATAGACAGGGTGAACACTGAAGCTTTCTTT. This sequence encodes CRIDRVNTEAFF.

This clonotype was counted at least ten times. The chain carries TRBV11-2 and TRBJ2-1; TRBD2 agrees at 9 bases. Germline values: CDR1 SGHAT, CDR2 FQNNGV. This CDR3 has 18 amino acids. The V gene end was trimmed by 2 bases and the J gene end by 6 bases; junction bases not matched to a gene: 14. The CDR3 loop is CASSLIRASGVFANEQFF. In nucleotides, the CDR3 is TGTGCCAGCAGCTTAATTAGGGCTAGCGGGGTGTTCGCCAATGAGCAGTTCTTC.

This clonotype was detected only a few times. This chain connects TRBV7-9 to TRBJ2-1, with TRBD1 matching 8 bases. Trimming at V came to 1 base and at J to 6 bases, leaving 8 bases not matched to a gene. The CDR3 spans 16 residues. Germline CDR1 SEHNR, CDR2 FQNEAQ (reference sequence). The CDR3 region has the DNA TGTGCCAGCAGCTTAGATAGGACAGGGCCTCCCAATGAGCAGTTCTTC. Encoded protein: CASSLDRTGPPNEQFF. Looking up the rest from reference TRBV7-9 and TRBJ2-1 gives the full variable domain: DTGVSQNPRHKITKRGQNVTFRCDPISEHNRLYWYRQTLGQGPEFLTYFQNEAQLEKSRLLSDRFSAERPKGSFSTLEIQRTEQGDSAMYLCASSLDRTGPPNEQFFGPGTRLTVL.

This clonotype was detected only a few times. The J gene is TRBJ2-5, the V gene TRBV7-8; no firm D call. Germline V gives CDR1 SGHVS, CDR2 FQNEAQ. The CDR3 runs 13 residues. V lost 5 bases and J lost 3, with 10 bases in between. This chain's CDR3 is CASSPELKETQYF. The CDR3 DNA reads TGTGCCAGCAGCCCGGAATTGAAAGAGACCCAGTACTTC.

This clonotype has more than one count but fewer than ten. The chain is built from TRBV3-1 and TRBJ2-3; 10 nucleotides agree with TRBD2. The trim removed 1 base at V and 8 bases at J, leaving 9 bases unmatched. CDR3 length equals 16 residues. Germline V gene lookup returns CDR1 LGHDT and CDR2 YNNKEL (reference sequence). The CDR3 sequence: CASSQAASGRGSTQYF. The CDR3 DNA follows: TGTGCCAGCAGCCAAGCGGCTAGCGGGAGAGGAAGTACGCAGTATTTT.

This clonotype was recorded many times. V is TRBV28 and J is TRBJ1-5; D possibly corresponds to TRBD1 (5 bases). CDR1 and CDR2 (germline): MDHEN, SYDVKM. V lost 5 bases, J lost 1 base, and 12 bases lay in between. The CDR3 consists of 15 residues. In DNA, the CDR3 is TGTGCCAGCAGTCAAAGACAGTTAAGCAATCAGCCCCAGCATTTT. Encoded protein: CASSQRQLSNQPQHF.

This clonotype showed up many times. The chain uses TRBV28 and TRBJ1-1; possible D gene TRBD1, 6 bases. Germline assignment: CDR1 MDHEN and CDR2 SYDVKM. The CDR3 contains 15 residues. V was shortened by 7 bases and J by 6 bases, with 21 bases between the two germline ends. The CDR3 protein is CASTLSQGMAPEAFF. The CDR3 coding sequence is TGTGCCAGCACCTTAAGTCAGGGGATGGCCCCTGAAGCTTTCTTT.

The sample holds many counts of this clonotype. This chain uses TRBV2 with TRBJ2-2, with no clear D. The CDR3 runs 13 residues. Germline V gives CDR1 SNHLY, CDR2 FYNNEI. Deletions cut 7 bases from V and 4 bases from J, with 10 bases between. The CDR3 DNA reads TGTGCCAGCAACCAGCGCGGCACCGGGGAGCTGTTTTTT. It translates to CASNQRGTGELFF.

There are many counts of this clonotype. The genes are TRBV2 and TRBJ2-7; no reliable D call. From germline, CDR1 is SNHLY and CDR2 FYNNEI. The CDR3 consists of 14 residues. V was shortened by 6 bases and J by 0 bases, with 12 bases between the two germline ends. The CDR3 loop is CASSLVKSSYEQYF. The CDR3 DNA reads TGTGCCAGCAGCTTAGTCAAGAGCTCCTACGAGCAGTACTTC. Full variable domain (remainder filled in from reference TRBV2 and TRBJ2-7): EPEVTQTPSHQVTQMGQEVILRCVPISNHLYFYWYRQILGQKVEFLVSFYNNEISEKSEIFDDQFSVERPDGSNFTLKIRSTKLEDSAMYFCASSLVKSSYEQYFGPGTRLTVT.

This clonotype was detected ten times or more. The gene calls are TRBV19 and TRBJ1-5; 8 nucleotides match TRBD1. CDR1 and CDR2 (germline): LNHDA, SQIVND (reference sequence). The CDR3 is 14 amino acids. V was clipped by 4 bases and J by 2 bases; unmatched bases: 1. CDR3 DNA sequence: TGTGCCAGTAGTACGACAGGGGGCAATCAGCCCCAGCATTTT. Translation: CASSTTGGNQPQHF.

Remarks on this clonotype: This may be a read error: a much more frequent sequence differs by one nucleotide. The CDR3: CASSSRDYRPSSEQYF. CDR3 nucleotide sequence: TGTGCCAGCAGTTCACGGGACTATCGCCCATCCAGCGAGCAGTACTTC. This chain links TRBV10-3 with TRBJ2-7; 7 positions match TRBD2. The CDR3 runs 16 residues. CDR1 is ENHRY, CDR2 SYGVKD, per germline.

This clonotype was seen repeatedly, ten times or more. The J gene is TRBJ1-5, the V gene TRBV28; 8 bases align to TRBD1. Germline V gives CDR1 MDHEN, CDR2 SYDVKM. V lost 2 bases to trimming and J lost 6 bases; unmatched junction nucleotides: 9. This CDR3 region has 16 residues. The CDR3 protein is CASSLQPRGLRQPQHF. In nucleotides, the CDR3 is TGTGCCAGCAGTTTACAACCCAGGGGGCTGCGTCAGCCCCAGCATTTT.

The chain links TRBV24-1 to TRBJ2-3; 7 bases agree with TRBD1. CDR3 length: 15 residues. From germline, CDR1 is KGHDR and CDR2 SFDVKD. V lost 4 bases, J lost 4 bases, and 7 bases stayed unmatched. CDR3 bases: TGTGCCACCAGTGAACTTGGACAGGATGCAGATACGCAGTATTTT. It specifies CATSELGQDADTQYF.

Comments on this clonotype: This is likely an artifact of a read error, given a far larger clone one base away. The V gene is TRBV28, the J gene TRBJ2-7; a weak D match, TRBD2 (6 bases). The CDR3 is 14 amino acids. Germline V CDR1 and CDR2: MDHEN, SYDVKM. V was clipped by 2 bases and J by 7 bases, with 15 bases between them. In DNA, the CDR3 is TGTGCCAGCAGTTTAGTAGCGGAGTACAATGAGCAGTACTTC. It yields the protein CASSLVAEYNEQYF.

This clonotype appeared many times. The rearrangement links TRBV11-2 to TRBJ1-1; TRBD1 might be the D (5 bases). Trimming removed 0 bases at V and 7 bases at J, with 6 bases between. The CDR3 sequence is 12 residues long. Germline assignment: CDR1 SGHAT and CDR2 FQNNGV. CDR3 nucleotides: TGTGCCAGCAGCTTAGATACAGGTGAAGCTTTCTTT. It encodes CASSLDTGEAFF.

The chain recombines TRBV5-1 with TRBJ2-6; TRBD1 aligns across 12 bases. Germline CDR1 SGHRS, CDR2 YFSETQ. This CDR3 contains 19 residues. The V and J ends lost 4 bases and 4 bases, in that order; junction bases with no gene match: 12. CDR3 sequence reads: CASSLGPGQGALGANVLTF. In DNA, the CDR3 is TGCGCCAGCAGCCTAGGCCCGGGACAGGGGGCGCTGGGGGCCAACGTCCTGACTTTC.

In its sample, this clonotype was seen many times. The CDR3 DNA reads TGTGCCAGCAGTGAGCAGGGTACCGGGGAGCTGTTTTTT. Translation: CASSEQGTGELFF. This sequence joins TRBV2 and TRBJ2-2; perhaps TRBD1 as D (5 bases). The CDR3 is 13 amino acids. Looked up from germline, CDR1 is SNHLY and CDR2 is FYNNEI. Trimming shortened V by 3 bases and J by 5 bases, and 7 bases separated the two germline ends.

Regarding this clonotype: Given a much more abundant clone one base away, this may be a read error. V and J are TRBV6-2 or TRBV6-3 and TRBJ2-5; 8 nucleotides match TRBD2. With the DNA end fitting TRBJ2-1 better, the J assignment may be wrong. This CDR3 region has 14 residues. Per germline, CDR1 MNHEY and CDR2 SVGEGT. DNA for the CDR3: TGTGCCAGCAGAATGACTAGCGCGAAGGGGGAGCAGTTCTTC. It codes for CASRMTSAKGEQFF.

The rearrangement joins TRBV5-6 to TRBJ1-5; D is undetermined. The CDR3 is 15 amino acids. Between the trimmed V and J ends, which lost 3 bases and 3 bases, there was a span of 13 bases. Germline V gives CDR1 SGHDT, CDR2 YYEEEE. CDR3 bases: TGTGCCAGCAGCTCTAAACGCGTTTACAATCAGCCCCAGCATTTT. Residues: CASSSKRVYNQPQHF.

In this sample, this clonotype turned up many times. As DNA, the CDR3 is TGTGCCAGCAGTTTATGGGCTAGCGGGATGGAGACCCAGTACTTC. This codes for CASSLWASGMETQYF. V usage is TRBV28 and J usage is TRBJ2-5, with TRBD2 matching over 9 bases. Germline-derived CDR1 and CDR2 are MDHEN and SYDVKM. The CDR3 has 15 residues. Trimming at V came to 0 bases and at J to 5 bases, leaving 4 bases not matched to a gene.

Of note for this clonotype: This may arise from a read error, as a much more abundant clone is one base away. The rearrangement joins TRBV5-1 to TRBJ2-3; D is possibly TRBD2 (6 bases). This CDR3 has 16 amino acids. CDR1 is SGHRS and CDR2 is YFSETQ in the germline V gene. The CDR3 DNA reads as TGTGCCAGCAGCTTGGTCGGCGGGGCGGGTGCAGATACGCAGTATTTT. Protein sequence: CASSLVGGAGADTQYF.

This clonotype was detected many times. The rearrangement uses TRBV24-1 and TRBJ1-5; D may be TRBD1 (6 bases). The V end lost 4 bases, the J end lost 2 bases, and 11 bases lay between the germline ends. Germline loops: CDR1 KGHDR, CDR2 SFDVKD. This CDR3 contains 15 residues. The CDR3 nucleotides read TGTGCCACCAGTGACGCAGGGGAGCGCAATCAGCCCCAGCATTTT. Residues: CATSDAGERNQPQHF.

J is TRBJ2-2 and V is TRBV3-1; no clear D gene. V was cut by 0 bases and J by 2 bases, with 10 bases left in between. This CDR3 has 16 amino acids. CDR1 is LGHDT and CDR2 is YNNKEL in the germline V gene (reference sequence). CDR3 nucleotide sequence: TGTGCCAGCAGCCAAGACGGGTCGCGAAACACCGGGGAGCTGTTTTTT. Amino acid sequence: CASSQDGSRNTGELFF.

This clonotype was observed many times. The gene calls are TRBV12-3 or TRBV12-4 and TRBJ2-7; 7 nucleotides line up with TRBD1. CDR3 length: 13 residues. J was trimmed by 4 bases and V by 8 bases; bases with no gene match: 8. The CDR3: CASRPTGLYEQYF. For the CDR3, the DNA is TGTGCCAGCCGCCCGACAGGGTTATACGAGCAGTACTTC.